The clone carrying this T cell receptor (beta chain) has a count of ten or more. What it binds is not known. Arm-PCR of CDR3 regions and iRepertoire HTBI primers were the basis on which TCR beta libraries were built. Per the original methods: Identified across the samples were around 62 TRBV segments and roughly 14 TRBJ segments. TCRdb passed the multiplex PCR reads through MiXCR, listing each CDR3 protein once. TCRdb, not the authors, supplied the V and J calls. The data contain 310,000 or so distinct CDR3 sequences, roughly 21% of them singletons. The germline CDR1 and CDR2 sequences are SGHDN and FVKESK. V lost 0 bases to trimming and J lost 5 bases, with 13 bases between them. The CDR3 spans 15 residues. This sample's time point: persistent/refractory GD, antithyroid drugs over 5 years with positive TRAb. Generation of the TCR library employed RNA extracted from PBMCs. The data originate from a study of regulatory T cells in long-lasting Graves disease. Study-wide findings and caveats: Not thyroid tissue but only peripheral blood was studied. Patients whose Graves' disease persisted exhibited lower TCR diversity than those newly diagnosed. TRBV28, TRBJ1-2 and TRBJ2-5 emerged as the favored segments in persistent disease.

This TCR was recovered from a female donor with Graves disease. V gene TRBV14 combines with J gene TRBJ1-1, with a possible D match to TRBD1 (6 bases). Sequencing was performed on peripheral blood mononuclear cells (PBMCs), taken when the disease was refractory, from a patient treated with antithyroid drugs. CDR3 in DNA: TGTGCCAGCAGCCAAGAGCCAGGGGCGTGGACTGAAGCTTTCTTT. Residues: CASSQEPGAWTEAFF.